Listed here are 30 T cell receptor beta chains from one sample, sequenced in a study of CD8 T cells in ankylosing spondylitis. One entry per CDR3 protein, called by TCRdb with MiXCR from the 5' RACE reads. The sample lists more than 100,000 distinct CDR3 sequences; 17% were seen once. The antigens for these receptors are not known. General observations from the study: For ankylosing spondylitis blood, a TCR beta motif of 7 or 8 highly homologous variants appeared characteristic.

The sample was blood, either unsorted or a sorted T cell fraction (not recorded which). The receptors come from a male donor with ankylosing spondylitis.

The CDR3 here is CASTSPRTDSYEQYF. The DNA of the CDR3 is TGTGCCAGCACCTCACCACGGACAGACTCCTACGAGCAGTACTTC. The chain couples TRBV28 to TRBJ2-7; TRBD1 might be the D (6 bases). V dropped 7 bases and J dropped 0 bases, with 16 bases sitting between them. Germline CDR1 MDHEN, CDR2 SYDVKM. The CDR3 totals 15 residues.

The DNA for the CDR3 is TGCAGCGTGGAGCTTCATGAGCAGTTCTTC. As protein: CSVELHEQFF. The V call is TRBV29-1, the J call TRBJ2-1, with D unresolved. Trimming cost V 6 bases and J 8 bases, with 8 bases left between them. CDR1 is SQVTM, CDR2 ANQGSEA, per germline. This CDR3 spans 10 amino acids.

The chain carries TRBV5-6 and TRBJ2-7, with TRBD2 matching over 14 bases. Trimming at V came to 0 bases and at J to 4 bases, leaving 6 bases not matched to a gene. CDR1 is SGHDT and CDR2 is YYEEEE in the germline V gene. The CDR3 loop spans 17 amino acids. CDR3 coding DNA: TGTGCCAGCAGCTTGGGACTAGCGGGGGGGACGTTTTACGAGCAGTACTTC. Encoded protein: CASSLGLAGGTFYEQYF. The entire variable domain, with the rest obtained from reference TRBV5-6 and TRBJ2-7, is as follows: DAGVTQSPTHLIKTRGQQVTLRCSPKSGHDTVSWYQQALGQGPQFIFQYYEEEERQRGNFPDRFSGHQFPNYSSELNVNALLLGDSALYLCASSLGLAGGTFYEQYFGPGTRLTVT.

The V and J genes are TRBV4-1 and TRBJ2-1, with TRBD1 matching 8 bases. Germline V CDR1 and CDR2: MGHRA, YSYEKL. This CDR3 comprises 18 residues. V gave up 4 bases and J gave up 4 bases; unmatched junction bases: 15. CDR3 sequence: CASSPGTGPTSGYNEQFF. CDR3 nucleotide sequence: TGCGCCAGCAGCCCCGGGACAGGTCCTACTTCGGGTTACAATGAGCAGTTCTTC.

There are a few counts of this clonotype. V usage is TRBV12-3 or TRBV12-4 and J usage is TRBJ1-1; D is ambiguous. This CDR3 region has 13 residues. Trimming took 6 bases from V and 7 from J, leaving 15 bases between them. For the CDR3, the DNA is TGTGCCAGCAGCCCGACCGCCGGAAATGAAGCTTTCTTT. Its protein product is CASSPTAGNEAFF.

This clonotype has a handful of counts. The rearrangement links TRBV27 to TRBJ2-7, with D maybe TRBD1 (6 bases). V lost 6 bases and J lost 7, with 16 bases in between. The CDR3 covers 13 residues. Germline assignment: CDR1 MNHEY and CDR2 SMNVEV (reference sequence). The CDR3 region has the DNA TGTGCCAGCAGCGTACAGGGCTCCGTTGAGCAGTACTTC. Translation gives CASSVQGSVEQYF.

The V call is TRBV27, the J call TRBJ1-5; D remains unclear. Germline values: CDR1 MNHEY, CDR2 SMNVEV (reference sequence). CDR3 length equals 14 residues. V lost 5 bases and J lost 4, with 12 bases in between. CDR3 region: CASSLMQDNQPQHF. The CDR3 bases are TGTGCCAGCAGTCTCATGCAGGATAATCAGCCCCAGCATTTT.

The chain couples TRBV9 to TRBJ2-7, with D tentatively TRBD2 (6 bases). Trimming removed 0 bases from V and 0 bases from J, with 13 bases in between. Germline CDR1 and CDR2: SGDLS and YYNGEE. The CDR3 extends over 16 amino acids. The CDR3 DNA reads TGTGCCAGCAGCGTAGGATCGGCCGGGAGCTCCTACGAGCAGTACTTC. It encodes CASSVGSAGSSYEQYF.

At least ten counts were recorded for this clonotype. V is TRBV29-1 and J is TRBJ2-3, with 9 nucleotides matching TRBD1. This CDR3 has 14 amino acids. CDR1 and CDR2 (germline): SQVTM, ANQGSEA. The CDR3 reads CSDRTGAGTDTQYF. CDR3 DNA sequence: TGCAGTGACCGGACAGGGGCGGGCACAGATACGCAGTATTTT.

The CDR3 protein is CSATERSGGNTIYF. The CDR3 DNA sequence: TGCAGTGCCACAGAGAGGTCCGGTGGAAACACCATATATTTT. The rearrangement links TRBV20-1 to TRBJ1-3, with no clear D. V gave up 6 bases and J gave up 3 bases, with 15 bases separating them. This CDR3 region has 14 residues. Per germline, CDR1 DFQATT and CDR2 SNEGSKA (reference sequence).

This clonotype was counted a few times. V usage is TRBV4-1 and J usage is TRBJ2-1; 8 positions agree with TRBD2. Trimming cost V 1 base and J 0 bases; bases outside gene matches: 8. Germline lookup yields CDR1 MGHRA and CDR2 YSYEKL. CDR3 length: 18 residues. Here the CDR3 reads CASSQVTSGVSSYNEQFF. The CDR3 DNA sequence: TGCGCCAGCAGCCAAGTTACTAGCGGAGTCAGCTCCTACAATGAGCAGTTCTTC.

The chain links TRBV2 to TRBJ1-1; 9 bases agree with TRBD1. CDR1 SNHLY and CDR2 FYNNEI come from the germline V gene. This CDR3 has 12 residues. J gave up 5 bases and V 6 bases, and 1 base lay outside the gene matches. CDR3 bases: TGTGCCAGCAGGGACAGGGGAACTGAAGCTTTCTTT. Protein product: CASRDRGTEAFF. The full variable domain, with the rest looked up from reference TRBV2 and TRBJ1-1, is EPEVTQTPSHQVTQMGQEVILRCVPISNHLYFYWYRQILGQKVEFLVSFYNNEISEKSEIFDDQFSVERPDGSNFTLKIRSTKLEDSAMYFCASRDRGTEAFFGQGTRLTVV.

The DNA of the CDR3 is TGTGCCAGCAGCCCTCCGGGACCTCTGAACACTGAAGCTTTCTTT. Its protein product is CASSPPGPLNTEAFF. V gene TRBV7-6 combines with J gene TRBJ1-1; D may be TRBD1 (5 bases). Trimming left V 5 bases short and J 0 bases short, with 13 bases between. This CDR3 spans 15 amino acids. CDR1 and CDR2 from the germline V gene are SGHVS and FNYEAQ.

This clonotype was seen a few times. The chain employs TRBV6-4 and TRBJ2-1, with TRBD2 identical over 11 bases. The germline CDR1 and CDR2 sequences are MRHNA and SNTAGT. The trim removed 2 bases at V and 3 bases at J, leaving 0 bases unmatched. The CDR3 consists of 15 residues. CDR3 bases: TGTGCCAGCAGTGACGGGACTAGCGGCTACAATGAGCAGTTCTTC. Translated, it gives CASSDGTSGYNEQFF.

In this sample, this clonotype turned up a few times. The chain employs TRBV7-9 and TRBJ1-1; no firm D call. The CDR3 is 11 residues long. Germline V gene lookup returns CDR1 SEHNR and CDR2 FQNEAQ (reference sequence). The V end lost 5 bases, the J end lost 7 bases, and 8 bases lay between the germline ends. CDR3 loop: CASSPIYEAFF. The CDR3 coding sequence is TGTGCCAGCAGCCCAATATATGAAGCTTTCTTT.

By its share, this clonotype is large. The chain carries TRBV7-2 and TRBJ1-2; the D is unclear. V lost 6 bases, J lost 3 bases, and 11 bases lay in between. Germline V CDR1 and CDR2: SGHTA, FQGNSA. The CDR3 runs 13 residues. CDR3 region: CASSVTKDYGYTF. The CDR3 DNA reads as TGTGCCAGCAGTGTAACGAAGGACTATGGCTACACCTTC.

The table lists this clonotype with a few counts. The chain employs TRBV28 and TRBJ2-5, with TRBD2 as a possible D gene (5 bases). Germline V gives CDR1 MDHEN, CDR2 SYDVKM. The CDR3 totals 14 residues. Between the trimmed V and J ends, which lost 3 bases and 1 base, there was a span of 9 bases. CDR3 coding DNA: TGTGCCAGCAGTTTGATAGCGCTCCAAGAGACCCAGTACTTC. This translates into CASSLIALQETQYF.

The chain links TRBV4-3 to TRBJ2-1, with 7 positions matching TRBD1. The V gene's germline CDR1 is LGHNA and CDR2 YSLEER. There are 15 residues in the CDR3. With V trimmed by 3 bases and J by 1 base, 3 bases remained unmatched. The CDR3 DNA reads as TGCGCCAGCAGCCACCTACAGGGGTCCTACAATGAGCAGTTCTTC. It encodes CASSHLQGSYNEQFF.

This chain uses TRBV10-3 with TRBJ2-7; possible D gene TRBD2, 5 bases. V shed 3 bases and J shed 0 bases, with 9 bases lying between them. This CDR3 has 14 residues. CDR1 is ENHRY, CDR2 SYGVKD, per germline. Written as DNA, the CDR3 is TGTGCCATCAGTGATTCGGAGGCCTCCTACGAGCAGTACTTC. It is translated as CAISDSEASYEQYF.

The rearrangement links TRBV5-1 to TRBJ2-2; possible D gene TRBD1, 5 bases. The V and J ends lost 0 bases and 6 bases respectively, with 12 bases between them. The CDR3 extends over 15 amino acids. Germline loops: CDR1 SGHRS, CDR2 YFSETQ. Here the CDR3 DNA reads TGCGCCAGCAGCTTGGGATTGCAGGGATCCGGGGAGCTGTTTTTT. It translates to CASSLGLQGSGELFF.

This clonotype was counted a few times. This rearrangement joins TRBV11-2 to TRBJ2-1; 11 bases agree with TRBD2. Germline lookup yields CDR1 SGHAT and CDR2 FQNNGV. There are 17 residues in the CDR3. The V and J ends lost 2 bases and 7 bases, in that order; junction bases with no gene match: 10. The CDR3 sequence: CASSLWGRLAGGNEQFF. CDR3 bases: TGTGCCAGCAGCTTATGGGGACGGCTAGCGGGAGGTAATGAGCAGTTCTTC.

This clonotype has just a few counts. The J gene is TRBJ2-5, the V gene TRBV5-1; TRBD1 matches at 10 bases. Unmatched junction bases numbered 3, after V lost 2 bases and J lost 5 bases. The CDR3 covers 14 residues. The germline V gene encodes CDR1 SGHRS and CDR2 YFSETQ. The CDR3: CASSFGQGGETQYF. The CDR3 coding sequence is TGCGCCAGCAGCTTTGGACAGGGGGGTGAGACCCAGTACTTC.

The chain has TRBV12-3 or TRBV12-4 and TRBJ1-5; D unresolved. The CDR3 has 15 residues. V was cut by 3 bases and J by 0 bases, with 9 bases left in between. The CDR3 coding sequence is TGTGCCAGCAGTTTCGGCCACTTTAGCAATCAGCCCCAGCATTTT. It is translated as CASSFGHFSNQPQHF.

V and J are TRBV12-3 or TRBV12-4 and TRBJ2-3, with D perhaps TRBD1 or TRBD2 (5 bases each). The CDR3 spans 15 residues. V lost 2 bases and J 0 bases, leaving 9 bases between the germline ends. The CDR3 sequence is CASSLLGDSTDTQYF. Written as DNA, the CDR3 is TGTGCCAGCAGTTTACTGGGGGATAGCACAGATACGCAGTATTTT.

This clonotype was picked up many times. This chain links TRBV12-3 or TRBV12-4 with TRBJ2-1; unclear D gene. Trimming took off 4 bases at V and 8 bases at J, with 9 bases between the two ends. The CDR3 is 12 residues long. This chain's CDR3 is CASSWLDDEQFF. The CDR3 coding sequence is TGTGCCAGCAGTTGGTTGGACGATGAGCAGTTCTTC.

This clonotype was seen a handful of times. The rearrangement joins TRBV27 to TRBJ1-2, with unresolved D. Germline values: CDR1 MNHEY, CDR2 SMNVEV (reference sequence). There are 14 residues in the CDR3. V was trimmed by 10 bases and J by 7 bases, leaving 22 bases between them. The CDR3 is CATKEGTPNSGYTF. CDR3 nucleotide sequence: TGTGCCACCAAGGAGGGCACGCCAAACAGTGGCTACACCTTC.

This clonotype was counted a few times. The chain couples TRBV28 to TRBJ2-7, with 7 bases matching TRBD1. The CDR3 spans 12 residues. V shed 6 bases and J 6 bases; nucleotides not matched to a gene: 5. The germline CDR1 and CDR2 sequences are MDHEN and SYDVKM. The CDR3 nucleotides read TGTGCCAGCAGGAGACAGGGTCCCGAGCAGTACTTC. Residues: CASRRQGPEQYF.

This clonotype was picked up a small number of times. The rearrangement uses TRBV27 and TRBJ1-2; 8 nucleotides align to TRBD1. In germline, CDR1 is MNHEY, CDR2 SMNVEV (reference sequence). The CDR3 loop spans 14 amino acids. Trimming took 3 bases from V and 4 from J; bases not matched to a gene: 4. The CDR3 reads CASSFTGGGYGYTF. The CDR3 nucleotides read TGTGCCAGCAGTTTCACAGGGGGTGGCTATGGCTACACCTTC.

This chain links TRBV4-1 with TRBJ2-7; a possible D gene is TRBD2 (5 bases). Germline CDR1 MGHRA, CDR2 YSYEKL. Trimming shortened V by 3 bases and J by 4 bases, and 16 bases separated the two germline ends. This CDR3 is 15 amino acids long. The CDR3 sequence: CASSHSGGLEYEQYF. The CDR3 nucleotides read TGCGCCAGCAGCCACAGCGGCGGGTTAGAATACGAGCAGTACTTC.

V is TRBV10-2 and J is TRBJ2-3; the match to TRBD1 covers 8 bases. V gave up 8 bases and J gave up 6 bases; unmatched junction bases: 7. CDR3 size: 13 residues. Germline V gene lookup returns CDR1 WSHSY and CDR2 SAAADI. The CDR3 sequence: CASRTQGVDTQYF. CDR3 in DNA: TGCGCCAGCCGAACACAGGGGGTGGATACGCAGTATTTT.